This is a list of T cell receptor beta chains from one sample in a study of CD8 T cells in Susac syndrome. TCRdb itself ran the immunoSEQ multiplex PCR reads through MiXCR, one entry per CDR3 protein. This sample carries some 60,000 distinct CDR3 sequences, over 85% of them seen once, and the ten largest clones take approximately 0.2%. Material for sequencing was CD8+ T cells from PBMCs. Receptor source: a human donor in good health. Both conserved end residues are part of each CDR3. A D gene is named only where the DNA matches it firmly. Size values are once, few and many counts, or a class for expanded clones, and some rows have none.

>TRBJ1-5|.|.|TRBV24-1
TGTGCCACCAGTGACCGACAGAGTCCTAATCAGCCCCAGCATTTT
CATSDRQSPNQPQHF
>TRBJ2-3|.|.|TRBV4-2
TGTGCCAGCAGCCAAGAACAGGGGAGGGGCACAGATACGCAGTATTTT
CASSQEQGRGTDTQYF
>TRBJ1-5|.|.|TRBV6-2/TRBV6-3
TGTGCCAGCAGCCAATATACAGGGAATCAGCCCCAGCATTTT
CASSQYTGNQPQHF
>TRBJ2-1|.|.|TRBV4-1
TGCGCCAGCACCCTGGAAGACAGTGAGGGGAGCTACAATGAGCAGTTCTTC
CASTLEDSEGSYNEQFF
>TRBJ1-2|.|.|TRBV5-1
TGCGCCAGCAGCTTCCATTTGGAATCTTCCTATGGCTACACCTTC
CASSFHLESSYGYTF
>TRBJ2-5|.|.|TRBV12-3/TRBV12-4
TGTGCCAGCAGTTTCCGGGACTGGCTACAAGAGACCCAGTACTTC
CASSFRDWLQETQYF
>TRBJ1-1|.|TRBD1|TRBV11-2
TGTGCCAGCAGCTTAGGTTTCGGACAGGGACCGAACACTGAAGCTTTCTTT
CASSLGFGQGPNTEAFF
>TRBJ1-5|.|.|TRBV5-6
TGTGCCAGCAGCTTGGTGGAGAGCAATCAGCCCCAGCATTTT
CASSLVESNQPQHF
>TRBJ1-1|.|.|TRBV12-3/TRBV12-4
TGTGCCAGCAGCCGAATAGACGGACTAAACACTGAAGCTTTCTTT
CASSRIDGLNTEAFF
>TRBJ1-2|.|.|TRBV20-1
TGCAGTGCTAGAGATCCCGCACACCGACTGGGCTACACCTTC
CSARDPAHRLGYTF
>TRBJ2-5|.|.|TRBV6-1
TGTGCCAGCAGTGAGGGGCTTACCGGGACGGAAGAGACCCAGTACTTC
CASSEGLTGTEETQYF
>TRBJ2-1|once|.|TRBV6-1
TGTGCCAGCAGTGAAGGGGCGGCCAAGTACAATGAGCAGTTCTTC
CASSEGAAKYNEQFF
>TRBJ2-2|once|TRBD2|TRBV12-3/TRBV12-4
TGTGCCAGCAGTCCGGGGAGGGTAGGGACCGGGGAGCTGTTTTTT
CASSPGRVGTGELFF
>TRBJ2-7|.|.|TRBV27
TGTGCCAGCGCAGATCAGGGCCCTTCCTACGAGCAGTACTTC
CASADQGPSYEQYF
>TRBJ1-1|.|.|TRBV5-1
TGCGCCAGCAGCTTGGGGTCCTATGAAGCTTTCTTT
CASSLGSYEAFF
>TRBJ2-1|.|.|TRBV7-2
TGTGCCAGCACCCAGACACTCTTCTACAATGAGCAGTTCTTC
CASTQTLFYNEQFF
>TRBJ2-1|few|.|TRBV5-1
TGCGCCAGCAGCTTGGGGCAGGGCTACAATGAGCAGTTCTTC
CASSLGQGYNEQFF
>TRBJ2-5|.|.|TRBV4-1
TGCGCCAGCAGCCACGTCACAGAGGAGACCCAGTACTTC
CASSHVTEETQYF
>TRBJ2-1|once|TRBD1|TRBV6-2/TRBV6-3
TGTGCCAGCAGTTACCAGACAGGGGGGAATGAGCAGTTCTTC
CASSYQTGGNEQFF
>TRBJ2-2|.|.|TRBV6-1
TGTGCCAGCACCGAGAAGGGGGGGGGAGCCGGGGAGCTGTTTTTT
CASTEKGGGAGELFF
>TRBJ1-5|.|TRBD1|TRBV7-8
TGTGCCAGCAGCCCCGGGACAGGGGGTAGCAATCAGCCCCAGCATTTT
CASSPGTGGSNQPQHF
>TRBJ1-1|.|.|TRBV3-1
TGTGCCAGCAGCCAAGGACAGCCGAACACTGAAGCTTTCTTT
CASSQGQPNTEAFF
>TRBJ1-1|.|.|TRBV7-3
TGTGCCAGCAGCCCGGGACATAAAACTGAAGCTTTCTTT
CASSPGHKTEAFF
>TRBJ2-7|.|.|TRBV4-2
TGTGCCAGCAGCCAAGGGGCAGGGAGTTCCTACGAGCAGTACTTC
CASSQGAGSSYEQYF
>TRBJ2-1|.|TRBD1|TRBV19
TGTGCCAGTAGTGAAACCGGGACAGGGTACAATGAGCAGTTCTTC
CASSETGTGYNEQFF
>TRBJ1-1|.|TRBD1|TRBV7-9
TGTGCCAGCAGCTCCTATATCGGGCAGGGGGCAGCTGAAGCTTTCTTT
CASSSYIGQGAAEAFF
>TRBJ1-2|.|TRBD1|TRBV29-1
TGCAGCGTTTCCCCCCTTTTAACAGGGGTCGTTGGCTACACCTTC
CSVSPLLTGVVGYTF
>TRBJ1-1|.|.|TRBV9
TGTGCCAGCAGCGTTGACCGGGACCCACGGCGGGGGACTGAAGCTTTCTTT
CASSVDRDPRRGTEAFF
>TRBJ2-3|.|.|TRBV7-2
TGTGCCAGCAGCCCCACGACGTGGACTGTGGCGGATACGCAGTATTTT
CASSPTTWTVADTQYF
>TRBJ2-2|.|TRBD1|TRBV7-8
TGTGCCAGCAGCCTGCGACAGGGCGGAACCGGGGAGCTGTTTTTT
CASSLRQGGTGELFF
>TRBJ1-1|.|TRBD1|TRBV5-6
TGTGCCAGCAGCATGCCGGGACAGGAGATGAACACTGAAGCTTTCTTT
CASSMPGQEMNTEAFF
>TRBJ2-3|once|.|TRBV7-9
TGTGCCAGCAGCGCACAAGGGGAGGATACGCAGTATTTT
CASSAQGEDTQYF
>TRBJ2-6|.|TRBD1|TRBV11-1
TGTGCCAGCAGCTTAGCAGGATCATCCGGGACAGGGGGCCCCTCTCTCTCTGGGGCCAACGTCCTGACTTTC
CASSLAGSSGTGGPSLSGANVLTF
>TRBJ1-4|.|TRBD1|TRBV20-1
TGCAGTGCTAACGGACAGGGCGGGGAAAAACTGTTTTTT
CSANGQGGEKLFF
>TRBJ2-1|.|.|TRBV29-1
TGCAGCGTTGCCCTGAATGAGCAGTTCTTC
CSVALNEQFF
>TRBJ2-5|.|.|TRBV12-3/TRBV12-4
TGTGCCACCGCAGGAGGGTTGGGACAAGAGACCCAGTACTTC
CATAGGLGQETQYF
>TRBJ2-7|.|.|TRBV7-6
TGTGCCAGCAGCTCCCCCCCGGATGGCTACGAGCAGTACTTC
CASSSPPDGYEQYF
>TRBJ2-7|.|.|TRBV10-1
TGCGCCAGCAGTGAGGCCTACTACTACGAGCAGTACTTC
CASSEAYYYEQYF
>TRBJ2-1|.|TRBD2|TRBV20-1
TGCAGTGCTAGAGATCCCCTAGCGGGGCCCTCCTACAATGAGCAGTTCTTC
CSARDPLAGPSYNEQFF
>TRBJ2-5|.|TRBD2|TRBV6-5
TGTGCCAGCAGTTTTGGCGGGGGGGCTGGGACCCAGTACTTC
CASSFGGGAGTQYF
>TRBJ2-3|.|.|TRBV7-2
TGTGCCAGCAGCTTAGGTCCAGGGGGCACAGATACGCAGTATTTT
CASSLGPGGTDTQYF
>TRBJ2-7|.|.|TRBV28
TGTGCCAGCAGTTTGCCGCTCTCCGGGACACTAACACCGTACGAGCAGTACTTC
CASSLPLSGTLTPYEQYF
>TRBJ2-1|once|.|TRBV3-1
TGTGCCAGCAGCCAGATCGGACAGTCCTACAATGAGCAGTTCTTC
CASSQIGQSYNEQFF
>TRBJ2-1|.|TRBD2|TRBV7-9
TGTGCCAGCAGCCTAGCGGGGGGGAATAATGAGCAGTTCTTC
CASSLAGGNNEQFF
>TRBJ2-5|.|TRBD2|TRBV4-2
TGTGCCAGCAGCCAAGTATCTCAGCGGGGAGAGACCCAGTACTTC
CASSQVSQRGETQYF
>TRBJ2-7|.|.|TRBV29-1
TGCAGCGTACTCCCGGGAGACTCCTACGAGCAGTACTTC
CSVLPGDSYEQYF
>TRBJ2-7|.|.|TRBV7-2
TGTGCCAGCAGCTCCGGGACATATAGCTCCTACGAGCAGTACTTC
CASSSGTYSSYEQYF
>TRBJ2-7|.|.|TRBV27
TGTGCCAGCAGTTTCCAGGGTGTCACCTACGAGCAGTACTTC
CASSFQGVTYEQYF
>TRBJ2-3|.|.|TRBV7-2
TGTGCCAGCAGCCCCCGCTGGCGGATAAGCACAGATACGCAGTATTTT
CASSPRWRISTDTQYF
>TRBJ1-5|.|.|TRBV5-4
TGTGCCAGCAGCTTAGAAGAGGGACCCCAGCATTTT
CASSLEEGPQHF